The text below deals with one T cell receptor (beta chain). The assay was immunoSEQ multiplex PCR, and TCRdb's table has in-frame clones only and misses some. The data show about 20,000 clones, about 88% seen once. The source of the sample is a study of blood T cell repertoires in COVID-19. Germline V gives CDR1 SGHDN, CDR2 FVKESK. With 0 bases clipped from V and 2 bases from J, the junction kept 9 bases outside the gene matches. The CDR3 has 19 amino acids. This TCR came from a human donor in a cohort sampled during active COVID-19. The rearrangement links TRBV14 to TRBJ2-7; TRBD2 matches 14 bases. Sequencing was done on a sample of peripheral blood. The CDR3 nucleotides read TGTGCCAGCAGCCAAGATCCGACTAGCGGGAGGGCCTATCCCTACGAGCAGTACTTC. Translating gives CASSQDPTSGRAYPYEQYF.